The 17 T cell receptor beta chains presented below share a single source sample, sequenced in a study of cytotoxic CD8 clonotypes in ibrutinib-treated CLL (dated by TCRdb to the early 2020s). The library was obtained by the immunoSEQ multiplex PCR assay. TCRdb retrieved this table from immuneACCESS and kept in-frame rearrangements only. Not all clones are present; in checked studies, unresolved V genes account for under half, and no reason is known for the remainder. In this sample the table shows about 310,000 clones, roughly 85% of which occur a single time. The top ten constitute 6.5% to 8% of the sample. Sequences were derived from PBMCs, sampled before ibrutinib treatment. Receptor source: a human donor with chronic lymphocytic leukemia.

This chain uses TRBV7-9 with TRBJ2-7; maybe TRBD2 (6 bases). V gave up 6 bases and J gave up 3 bases, with 9 bases separating them. The length of the CDR3 is 12 residues. The germline V gene encodes CDR1 SEHNR and CDR2 FQNEAQ (reference sequence). CDR3 sequence (DNA): TGTGCCAGCAGGGGGGGAAGCTACGAGCAGTACTTC. Its protein product is CASRGGSYEQYF.

This clone showed up just a few times. The V gene is TRBV4-3, the J gene TRBJ1-3; the D is unclear. V gave up 0 bases and J gave up 8 bases, with 8 bases separating them. In germline, CDR1 is LGHNA, CDR2 YSLEER. The CDR3 consists of 13 residues. CDR3 region: CASSQDRRYTIYF. The CDR3 DNA sequence: TGCGCCAGCAGCCAAGATCGGAGGTACACCATATATTTT.

The V call is TRBV7-9, the J call TRBJ2-1; D not certain. V was shortened by 7 bases and J by 5 bases, with 18 bases between the two germline ends. Germline values: CDR1 SEHNR, CDR2 FQNEAQ (reference sequence). CDR3 length equals 15 residues. DNA of the CDR3: TGTGCCAGCACCCCCCCGATTGCGCGGCACAATGAGCAGTTCTTC. As protein: CASTPPIARHNEQFF.

V is TRBV9 and J is TRBJ1-2; no firm D call. CDR3 size: 12 residues. Trimming took off 3 bases at V and 3 bases at J, with 6 bases between the two ends. Germline V gene data show CDR1 as SGDLS and CDR2 as YYNGEE. CDR3 sequence reads: CASSADHYGYTF. CDR3 DNA: TGTGCCAGCAGCGCTGACCACTATGGCTACACCTTC.

The chain combines TRBV19 with TRBJ2-1; D may match TRBD1 or TRBD2 (6 bases each). In germline, CDR1 is LNHDA, CDR2 SQIVND (reference sequence). V gave up 9 bases and J gave up 12 bases, with 24 bases separating them. CDR3 length: 14 residues. As DNA, the CDR3 is TGTGCCAGCAATAGCGGAACTATTAGGGGGTTGCAGTTCTTC. Its translation is CASNSGTIRGLQFF.

The rearrangement uses TRBV6-5 and TRBJ2-7; the match to TRBD1 covers 9 bases. The CDR3 totals 15 residues. J gave up 6 bases and V 0 bases, and 6 bases lay outside the gene matches. Per germline, CDR1 MNHEY and CDR2 SVGAGI. CDR3 nucleotide sequence: TGTGCCAGCAGTTACTCGTACAGGGGGCTATCCGAGCAGTACTTC. Translated, it gives CASSYSYRGLSEQYF.

The chain is built from TRBV7-9 and TRBJ1-2; D gene unclear. In germline, CDR1 is SEHNR, CDR2 FQNEAQ (reference sequence). The CDR3 has 14 residues. V lost 5 bases, J lost 7 bases, and 17 bases lay in between. CDR3 in DNA: TGTGCCAGCAGCCCACCCACCCCGTTAAGTGGCTACACCTTC. Its protein is CASSPPTPLSGYTF.

This chain uses TRBV9 with TRBJ2-3; no definite D call. The V end lost 3 bases, the J end lost 8 bases, and 19 bases lay between the germline ends. The CDR3 covers 15 residues. Per germline, CDR1 SGDLS and CDR2 YYNGEE. The CDR3 nucleotides are TGTGCCAGCAGCGGCCACCCTCAGGTGCTTCCTACGCAGTATTTT. Encoded protein: CASSGHPQVLPTQYF.

This clone was observed a few times. This chain connects TRBV6-5 to TRBJ2-7; TRBD2 matches 12 bases. Trimming cost V 5 bases and J 2 bases; bases outside gene matches: 1. The germline gives CDR1 MNHEY, CDR2 SVGAGI. The CDR3 contains 14 residues. CDR3 protein: CASSPSGRAYEQYF. The DNA of the CDR3 is TGTGCCAGCAGTCCTAGCGGGAGGGCCTACGAGCAGTACTTC.

V is TRBV29-1 and J is TRBJ2-6; perhaps D is TRBD1 or TRBD2 (5 bases each). Germline lookup yields CDR1 SQVTM and CDR2 ANQGSEA. Trimming removed 7 bases from V and 2 bases from J, with 6 bases in between. This CDR3 is built from 12 residues. The CDR3 sequence is CSGGTGANVLTF. In DNA form, the CDR3 reads TGCAGCGGGGGGACTGGGGCCAACGTCCTGACTTTC.

This sequence joins TRBV9 and TRBJ1-1; 9 positions match TRBD1. This CDR3 contains 13 residues. Germline values: CDR1 SGDLS, CDR2 YYNGEE. Trimming removed 4 bases from V and 7 bases from J; junction bases left unmatched: 5. CDR3 DNA: TGTGCCAGCAGCCCGGACAGGGGAATTGAAGCTTTCTTT. This translates into CASSPDRGIEAFF. The full variable domain, with the rest looked up from reference TRBV9 and TRBJ1-1, is DSGVTQTPKHLITATGQRVTLRCSPRSGDLSVYWYQQSLDQGLQFLIQYYNGEERAKGNILERFSAQQFPDLHSELNLSSLELGDSALYFCASSPDRGIEAFFGQGTRLTVV.

The V and J genes are TRBV9 and TRBJ2-2, with TRBD1 matching 7 bases. The CDR3 has 12 residues. Germline CDR1 is SGDLS and CDR2 is YYNGEE. Trimming took 4 bases from V and 7 from J; bases not matched to a gene: 1. The DNA for the CDR3 is TGTGCCAGCAGCCCAGGGGGCGGGGAGCTGTTTTTT. Translated: CASSPGGGELFF. Variable domain in full (rest from reference TRBV9 and TRBJ2-2): DSGVTQTPKHLITATGQRVTLRCSPRSGDLSVYWYQQSLDQGLQFLIQYYNGEERAKGNILERFSAQQFPDLHSELNLSSLELGDSALYFCASSPGGGELFFGEGSRLTVL.

The chain carries TRBV28 and TRBJ2-5, with D unclear. Per the germline V gene, CDR1 is MDHEN and CDR2 is SYDVKM. Deletions cut 2 bases from V and 0 bases from J, with 7 bases between. The CDR3 covers 14 residues. The CDR3 DNA is TGTGCCAGCAGTTTAGTCGGTTACCAAGAGACCCAGTACTTC. Translated: CASSLVGYQETQYF.

This chain uses TRBV12-5 with TRBJ2-5; 9 positions match TRBD2. The CDR3 has 15 amino acids. The ends lost 6 bases at V and 1 base at J; junction bases unmatched: 6. Germline V gene sequence: CDR1 LGHNT, CDR2 FRNRAP. CDR3 protein: CASGWGTSSQETQYF. In DNA form, the CDR3 reads TGTGCTAGTGGATGGGGGACTAGCAGCCAAGAGACCCAGTACTTC.

The chain combines TRBV13 with TRBJ2-2; TRBD2 agrees at 9 bases. Germline V lookup: CDR1 PRHDT, CDR2 FYEKMQ (reference sequence). V shed 5 bases and J 7 bases; nucleotides not matched to a gene: 8. The CDR3 has 15 amino acids. The CDR3 sequence: CASSPLAGAGGELFF. In DNA form, the CDR3 reads TGTGCCAGCAGCCCGTTAGCGGGAGCCGGCGGGGAGCTGTTTTTT.

CDR3 sequence (DNA): TGTGCCAGCAGGGGGATAGCGGGAGGTACCTACAATGAGCAGTTCTTC. This translates into CASRGIAGGTYNEQFF. The chain combines TRBV27 with TRBJ2-1; TRBD2 matches 10 bases. The J segment lost 2 bases and the V segment lost 6 bases, leaving 7 bases of the junction unmatched. The CDR3 loop spans 16 amino acids. Per germline, CDR1 MNHEY and CDR2 SMNVEV (reference sequence).

The chain recombines TRBV10-3 with TRBJ2-7, with a weak D call TRBD1 (5 bases). V was trimmed by 0 bases and J by 1 base, leaving 7 bases between them. The CDR3 consists of 14 residues. Germline-derived CDR1 and CDR2 are ENHRY and SYGVKD. The CDR3 sequence is CAISESTVSYEQYF. As DNA, the CDR3 is TGTGCCATCAGTGAGTCGACAGTGTCCTACGAGCAGTACTTC.